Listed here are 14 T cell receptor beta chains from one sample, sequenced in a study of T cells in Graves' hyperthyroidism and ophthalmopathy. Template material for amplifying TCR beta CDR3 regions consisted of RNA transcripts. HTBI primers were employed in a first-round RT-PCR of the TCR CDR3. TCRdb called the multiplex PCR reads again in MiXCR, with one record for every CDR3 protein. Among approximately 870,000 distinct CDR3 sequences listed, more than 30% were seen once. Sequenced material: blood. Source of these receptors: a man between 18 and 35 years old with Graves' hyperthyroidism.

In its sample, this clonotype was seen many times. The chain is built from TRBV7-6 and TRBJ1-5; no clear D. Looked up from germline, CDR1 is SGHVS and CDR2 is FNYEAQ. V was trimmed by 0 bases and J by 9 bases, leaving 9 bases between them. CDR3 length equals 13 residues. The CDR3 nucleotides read TGTGCCAGCAGCTTAGCGGTAGGTGCGCCCCAGCATTTT. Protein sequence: CASSLAVGAPQHF.

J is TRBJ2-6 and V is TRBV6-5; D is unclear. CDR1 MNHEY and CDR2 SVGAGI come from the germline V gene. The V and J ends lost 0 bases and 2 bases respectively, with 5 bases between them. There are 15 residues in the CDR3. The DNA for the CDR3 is TGTGCCAGCAGTTACTCTTTCCCTGGGGCCAACGTCCTGACTTTC. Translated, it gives CASSYSFPGANVLTF.

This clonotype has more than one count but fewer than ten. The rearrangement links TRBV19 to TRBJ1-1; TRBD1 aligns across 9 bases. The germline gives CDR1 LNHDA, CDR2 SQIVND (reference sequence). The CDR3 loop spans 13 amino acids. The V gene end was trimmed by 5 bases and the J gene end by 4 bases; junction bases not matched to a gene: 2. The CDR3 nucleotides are TGTGCCAGTAGTGGGACAGGGCCCACTGAAGCTTTCTTT. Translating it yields CASSGTGPTEAFF.

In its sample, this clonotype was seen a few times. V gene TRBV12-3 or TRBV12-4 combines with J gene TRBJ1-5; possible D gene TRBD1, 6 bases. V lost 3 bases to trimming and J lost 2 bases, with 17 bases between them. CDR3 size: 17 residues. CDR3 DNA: TGTGCCAGCAGTTTGTGTCAGGGGTTTCGGTGCAATCAGCCCCAGCATTTT. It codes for CASSLCQGFRCNQPQHF.

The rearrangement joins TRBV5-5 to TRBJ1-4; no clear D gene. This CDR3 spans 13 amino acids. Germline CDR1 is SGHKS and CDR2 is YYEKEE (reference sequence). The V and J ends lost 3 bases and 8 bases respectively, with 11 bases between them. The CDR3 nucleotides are TGTGCCAGCAGCTGGGGTTTCGGGGAAAAACTGTTTTTT. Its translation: CASSWGFGEKLFF.

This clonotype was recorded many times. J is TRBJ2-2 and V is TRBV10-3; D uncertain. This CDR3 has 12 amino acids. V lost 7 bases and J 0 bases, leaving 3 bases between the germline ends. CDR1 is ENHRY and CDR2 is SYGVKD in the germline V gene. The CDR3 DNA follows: TGTGCCATCAAGGCGAACACCGGGGAGCTGTTTTTT. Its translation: CAIKANTGELFF.

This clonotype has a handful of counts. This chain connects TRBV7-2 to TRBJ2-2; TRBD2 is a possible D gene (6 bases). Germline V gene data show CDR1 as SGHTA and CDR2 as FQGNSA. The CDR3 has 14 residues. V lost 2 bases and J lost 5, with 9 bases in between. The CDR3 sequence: CASSLRRGTGELFF. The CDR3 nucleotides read TGTGCCAGCAGCTTAAGGCGGGGAACCGGGGAGCTGTTTTTT.

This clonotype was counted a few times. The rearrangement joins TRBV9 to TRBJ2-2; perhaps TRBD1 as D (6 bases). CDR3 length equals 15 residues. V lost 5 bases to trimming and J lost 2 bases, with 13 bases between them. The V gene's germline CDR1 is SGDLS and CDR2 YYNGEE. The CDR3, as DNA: TGTGCCAGCAGTGCTGACAGGTACAACACCGGGGAGCTGTTTTTT. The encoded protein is CASSADRYNTGELFF.

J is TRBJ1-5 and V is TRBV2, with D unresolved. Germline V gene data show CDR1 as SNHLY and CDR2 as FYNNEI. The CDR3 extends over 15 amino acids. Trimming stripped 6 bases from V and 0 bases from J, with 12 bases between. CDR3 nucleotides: TGTGCCAGCAGCCCCAATACTTATAGCAATCAGCCCCAGCATTTT. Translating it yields CASSPNTYSNQPQHF.

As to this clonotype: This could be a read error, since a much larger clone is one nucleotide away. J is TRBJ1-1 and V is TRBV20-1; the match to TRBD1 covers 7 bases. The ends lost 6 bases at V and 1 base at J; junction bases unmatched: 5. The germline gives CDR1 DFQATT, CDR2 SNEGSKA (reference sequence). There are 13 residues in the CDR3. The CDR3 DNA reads TGCAGTGCGAAGGGACAGAGGAACACTGAAGCTTTCTTT. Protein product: CSAKGQRNTEAFF.

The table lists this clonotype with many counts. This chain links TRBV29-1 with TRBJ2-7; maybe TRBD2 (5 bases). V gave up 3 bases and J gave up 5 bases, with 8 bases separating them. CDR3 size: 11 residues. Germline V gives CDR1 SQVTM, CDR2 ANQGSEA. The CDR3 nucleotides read TGCAGCGTTGATCTCGGGGACGAGCAGTACTTC. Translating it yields CSVDLGDEQYF.

This chain's CDR3 is CAISSTPETNEKLFF. CDR3 DNA sequence: TGTGCCATCAGTTCAACACCCGAGACTAATGAAAAACTGTTTTTT. The V call is TRBV10-3, the J call TRBJ1-4, with D hard to call. V was trimmed by 5 bases and J by 2 bases, leaving 12 bases between them. CDR1 is ENHRY and CDR2 is SYGVKD in the germline V gene. This CDR3 spans 15 amino acids.

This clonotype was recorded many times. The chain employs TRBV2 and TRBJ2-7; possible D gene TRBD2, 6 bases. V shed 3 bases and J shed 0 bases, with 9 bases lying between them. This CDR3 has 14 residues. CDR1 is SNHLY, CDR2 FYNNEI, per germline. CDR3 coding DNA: TGTGCCAGCAGTGATGCGGGGAGCTCCTACGAGCAGTACTTC. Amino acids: CASSDAGSSYEQYF.

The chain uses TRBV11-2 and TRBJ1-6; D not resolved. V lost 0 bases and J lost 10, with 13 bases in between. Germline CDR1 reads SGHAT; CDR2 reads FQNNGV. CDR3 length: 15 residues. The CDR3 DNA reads TGTGCCAGCAGCTTAGATCGCCCTGACGGGTCACCCCTCCACTTT. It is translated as CASSLDRPDGSPLHF.